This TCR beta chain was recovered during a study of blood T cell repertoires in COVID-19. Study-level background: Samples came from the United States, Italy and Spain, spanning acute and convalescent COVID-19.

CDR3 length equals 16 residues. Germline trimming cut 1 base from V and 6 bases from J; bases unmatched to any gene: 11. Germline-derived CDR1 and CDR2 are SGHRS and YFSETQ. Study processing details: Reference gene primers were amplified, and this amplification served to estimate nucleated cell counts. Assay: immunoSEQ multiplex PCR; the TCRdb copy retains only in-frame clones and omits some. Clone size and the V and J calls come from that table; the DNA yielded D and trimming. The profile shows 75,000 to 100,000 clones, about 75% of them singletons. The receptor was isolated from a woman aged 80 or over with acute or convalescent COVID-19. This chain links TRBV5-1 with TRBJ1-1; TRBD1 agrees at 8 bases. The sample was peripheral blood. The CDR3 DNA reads TGCGCCAGCAGCTTGAATTTCGGACAGGGCAGGTCTGAAGCTTTCTTT. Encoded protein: CASSLNFGQGRSEAFF.